A selection of T cell receptor beta chains follows, all from one sample in a study of blood T cell repertoires in COVID-19. The method was immunoSEQ multiplex PCR; TCRdb's version includes in-frame clones alone and lacks a portion of them. The sample lists 120,000 or so clones, around four fifths occurring once. The material sequenced was peripheral blood. The receptor set was obtained from an elderly man with active or convalescent COVID-19. CDR3s include the opening cysteine and the closing phenylalanine or tryptophan. Each record gives: V gene, J gene, D gene, clone size, CDR3 protein, CDR3 DNA. D genes are given only for firm matches. Size is omitted from some rows. Given values are once, few, many or a class for expanded clones.

V gene: TRBV5-6
J gene: TRBJ2-2
D gene: TRBD1
clone size: NA
CDR3 protein: CASSFGTATGELFF
CDR3 DNA: TGTGCCAGCAGCTTCGGGACAGCCACCGGGGAGCTGTTTTTT

V gene: TRBV7-2
J gene: TRBJ1-6
D gene: NA
clone size: once
CDR3 protein: CASSPNTGRYSPLHF
CDR3 DNA: TGTGCCAGCAGCCCCAACACAGGAAGATATTCACCCCTCCACTTT

V gene: TRBV5-1
J gene: TRBJ2-1
D gene: NA
clone size: NA
CDR3 protein: CASRGSAAYNEQFF
CDR3 DNA: TGCGCCAGCCGCGGCTCGGCGGCCTACAATGAGCAGTTCTTC

V gene: TRBV7-9
J gene: TRBJ2-7
D gene: NA
clone size: NA
CDR3 protein: CASSPNTGLNSEQYF
CDR3 DNA: TGTGCCAGCAGCCCCAACACAGGGCTTAACTCCGAGCAGTACTTC

V gene: TRBV10-3
J gene: TRBJ2-1
D gene: NA
clone size: NA
CDR3 protein: CAISPSDAGSSYNEQFF
CDR3 DNA: TGTGCCATCAGCCCGTCCGACGCGGGGAGCTCCTACAATGAGCAGTTCTTC

V gene: TRBV12-3/TRBV12-4
J gene: TRBJ2-4
D gene: NA
clone size: NA
CDR3 protein: CASSLEGNIQYF
CDR3 DNA: TGTGCCAGCAGTTTAGAGGGGAACATTCAGTACTTC

V gene: TRBV5-1
J gene: TRBJ2-5
D gene: TRBD2
clone size: few
CDR3 protein: CASSPGGGETQYF
CDR3 DNA: TGCGCCAGCAGCCCGGGAGGGGGAGAGACCCAGTACTTC

V gene: TRBV29-1
J gene: TRBJ1-2
D gene: TRBD1
clone size: once
CDR3 protein: CSVRATGTYGYTF
CDR3 DNA: TGCAGCGTCCGAGCGACAGGGACCTATGGCTACACCTTC

V gene: TRBV7-2
J gene: TRBJ2-2
D gene: NA
clone size: NA
CDR3 protein: CASSLRGYTGELFF
CDR3 DNA: TGTGCCAGCAGCTTACGGGGTTACACCGGGGAGCTGTTTTTT

V gene: TRBV29-1
J gene: TRBJ2-3
D gene: TRBD1
clone size: NA
CDR3 protein: CSFFGTGRPDTQYF
CDR3 DNA: TGCAGCTTCTTTGGGACAGGGCGACCAGATACGCAGTATTTT

V gene: TRBV2
J gene: TRBJ1-1
D gene: NA
clone size: NA
CDR3 protein: CASSEGLPMNTEAFF
CDR3 DNA: TGTGCCAGCAGTGAGGGACTCCCCATGAACACTGAAGCTTTCTTT

V gene: TRBV21-1
J gene: TRBJ1-4
D gene: NA
clone size: NA
CDR3 protein: CASSNREKLFF
CDR3 DNA: TGTGCCAGCAGTAACAGGGAAAAACTGTTTTTT

V gene: TRBV4-1
J gene: TRBJ2-7
D gene: TRBD1
clone size: NA
CDR3 protein: CASSERQGGSEQYF
CDR3 DNA: TGCGCCAGCAGCGAACGACAGGGTGGGTCCGAGCAGTACTTC

V gene: TRBV27
J gene: TRBJ2-7
D gene: NA
clone size: once
CDR3 protein: CASRINREREQYF
CDR3 DNA: TGTGCCAGCAGGATTAACAGGGAGCGGGAGCAGTACTTC

V gene: TRBV15
J gene: TRBJ2-1
D gene: TRBD2
clone size: NA
CDR3 protein: CATSRLAGEYNEQFF
CDR3 DNA: TGTGCCACCAGCAGACTAGCGGGGGAGTACAATGAGCAGTTCTTC

V gene: TRBV4-3
J gene: TRBJ1-5
D gene: TRBD1
clone size: NA
CDR3 protein: CASSQAITGEDQPQHF
CDR3 DNA: TGCGCCAGCAGCCAAGCGATCACAGGGGAGGATCAGCCCCAGCATTTT

V gene: TRBV11-2
J gene: TRBJ1-4
D gene: NA
clone size: once
CDR3 protein: CASSLDHAGAAGGEKLFF
CDR3 DNA: TGTGCCAGCAGCTTAGATCACGCCGGAGCCGCGGGGGGGGAAAAACTGTTTTTT

V gene: TRBV3-1/TRBV3-2
J gene: TRBJ1-3
D gene: NA
clone size: once
CDR3 protein: CASSQRRGTPSGNTIYF
CDR3 DNA: TGTGCCAGCAGCCAAAGACGGGGGACCCCCTCTGGAAACACCATATATTTT

V gene: TRBV11-2
J gene: TRBJ2-7
D gene: NA
clone size: NA
CDR3 protein: CASSLDRYEQYF
CDR3 DNA: TGTGCCAGCAGCTTAGATCGGTACGAGCAGTACTTC

V gene: TRBV5-1
J gene: TRBJ1-2
D gene: NA
clone size: once
CDR3 protein: CASSLVLAGESGYTF
CDR3 DNA: TGCGCCAGCAGCTTGGTCCTGGCAGGGGAGAGTGGCTACACCTTC

V gene: TRBV20-1
J gene: TRBJ1-2
D gene: TRBD1
clone size: NA
CDR3 protein: CSASPTGFYGYTF
CDR3 DNA: TGCAGTGCTAGTCCGACAGGGTTCTATGGCTACACCTTC

V gene: TRBV6-5
J gene: TRBJ2-1
D gene: NA
clone size: NA
CDR3 protein: CASIYGGANNEQFF
CDR3 DNA: TGTGCCAGCATCTACGGAGGGGCAAACAATGAGCAGTTCTTC

V gene: TRBV2
J gene: TRBJ1-1
D gene: NA
clone size: NA
CDR3 protein: CASSIQGTEAFF
CDR3 DNA: TGTGCCAGCAGTATACAGGGCACTGAAGCTTTCTTT

V gene: TRBV6-6
J gene: TRBJ2-1
D gene: TRBD1
clone size: NA
CDR3 protein: CAVDLGQAYNEQFF
CDR3 DNA: TGTGCCGTCGACCTAGGACAGGCCTACAATGAGCAGTTCTTC

V gene: TRBV11-2
J gene: TRBJ2-1
D gene: NA
clone size: NA
CDR3 protein: CASSLGRNEQFF
CDR3 DNA: TGTGCCAGCAGCTTAGGGAGGAATGAGCAGTTCTTC

V gene: TRBV9
J gene: TRBJ2-1
D gene: NA
clone size: NA
CDR3 protein: CASSVVGTGSYNEQFF
CDR3 DNA: TGTGCCAGCAGCGTAGTCGGCACAGGATCCTACAATGAGCAGTTCTTC

V gene: TRBV28
J gene: TRBJ1-5
D gene: NA
clone size: NA
CDR3 protein: CASSLQDQPQHF
CDR3 DNA: TGTGCCAGCAGTCTACAGGATCAGCCCCAGCATTTT

V gene: TRBV7-9
J gene: TRBJ1-3
D gene: TRBD1
clone size: few
CDR3 protein: CASSLARGQEATIYF
CDR3 DNA: TGTGCCAGCAGCTTAGCGCGGGGACAGGAGGCCACCATATATTTT

V gene: TRBV18
J gene: TRBJ2-7
D gene: TRBD2
clone size: NA
CDR3 protein: CASSPGGDYEQYF
CDR3 DNA: TGTGCCAGCTCACCCGGGGGGGACTACGAGCAGTACTTC

V gene: TRBV28
J gene: TRBJ2-1
D gene: NA
clone size: NA
CDR3 protein: CASSFRDEQFF
CDR3 DNA: TGTGCCAGCAGTTTCAGGGATGAGCAGTTCTTC

V gene: TRBV10-2
J gene: TRBJ1-2
D gene: NA
clone size: NA
CDR3 protein: CASTQGSGYTF
CDR3 DNA: TGCGCCAGCACCCAGGGAAGTGGCTACACCTTC

V gene: TRBV4-3
J gene: TRBJ2-1
D gene: TRBD2
clone size: once
CDR3 protein: CASSQDGRGYNEQFF
CDR3 DNA: TGCGCCAGCAGCCAAGATGGGAGGGGTTACAATGAGCAGTTCTTC

V gene: TRBV10-3
J gene: TRBJ2-3
D gene: NA
clone size: once
CDR3 protein: CAISDVSYSSTDTQYF
CDR3 DNA: TGTGCCATCAGTGATGTTTCGTACTCTAGCACAGATACGCAGTATTTT

V gene: TRBV29-1
J gene: TRBJ1-1
D gene: TRBD1
clone size: NA
CDR3 protein: CSVGTGGADTEAFF
CDR3 DNA: TGCAGCGTTGGGACAGGAGGGGCGGACACTGAAGCTTTCTTT

V gene: TRBV9
J gene: TRBJ2-6
D gene: TRBD1
clone size: NA
CDR3 protein: CASSVGDSFSGANVLTF
CDR3 DNA: TGTGCCAGCAGCGTAGGGGACAGTTTTTCCGGGGCCAACGTCCTGACTTTC

V gene: TRBV7-9
J gene: TRBJ1-2
D gene: NA
clone size: NA
CDR3 protein: CASSLVATYGYTF
CDR3 DNA: TGTGCCAGCAGCTTAGTGGCCACATATGGCTACACCTTC

V gene: TRBV7-9
J gene: TRBJ1-5
D gene: TRBD1
clone size: NA
CDR3 protein: CASSLDRGNQPQHF
CDR3 DNA: TGTGCCAGCAGCCTGGACAGGGGCAATCAGCCCCAGCATTTT

V gene: TRBV10-3
J gene: TRBJ2-5
D gene: TRBD1
clone size: NA
CDR3 protein: CAISERQGAGETQYF
CDR3 DNA: TGTGCCATCAGTGAAAGACAGGGGGCGGGAGAGACCCAGTACTTC

V gene: TRBV28
J gene: TRBJ2-3
D gene: TRBD1
clone size: once
CDR3 protein: CASSSPGQGADTQYF
CDR3 DNA: TGTGCCAGCAGTTCCCCGGGACAGGGGGCTGATACGCAGTATTTT

V gene: TRBV24-1
J gene: TRBJ2-3
D gene: TRBD1
clone size: NA
CDR3 protein: CATSDAGTGEPDTQYF
CDR3 DNA: TGTGCCACCAGTGACGCCGGGACAGGGGAACCAGATACGCAGTATTTT

V gene: TRBV28
J gene: TRBJ2-7
D gene: NA
clone size: few
CDR3 protein: CASKDYYEQYF
CDR3 DNA: TGTGCCAGCAAGGACTACTACGAGCAGTACTTC

V gene: TRBV12-1
J gene: TRBJ2-3
D gene: NA
clone size: many
CDR3 protein: CASSSRVRRSDTQYF
CDR3 DNA: TGTGCCAGCAGCTCGAGGGTCCGCCGGTCAGATACGCAGTATTTT

V gene: TRBV20-1
J gene: TRBJ2-7
D gene: NA
clone size: NA
CDR3 protein: CSARQIYEQYF
CDR3 DNA: TGCAGTGCTAGACAGATCTACGAGCAGTACTTC

V gene: TRBV18
J gene: TRBJ2-3
D gene: TRBD2
clone size: NA
CDR3 protein: CASSPQVLAGPDTQYF
CDR3 DNA: TGTGCCAGCTCACCACAGGTACTAGCGGGGCCAGATACGCAGTATTTT

V gene: TRBV4-3
J gene: TRBJ2-3
D gene: NA
clone size: NA
CDR3 protein: CASSQERQGFPDTQYF
CDR3 DNA: TGCGCCAGCAGCCAAGAAAGGCAGGGGTTCCCAGATACGCAGTATTTT

V gene: TRBV7-2
J gene: TRBJ2-2
D gene: TRBD2
clone size: NA
CDR3 protein: CASSPGLAAGELFF
CDR3 DNA: TGTGCCAGCAGCCCCGGACTAGCGGCCGGGGAGCTGTTTTTT

V gene: TRBV14
J gene: TRBJ2-3
D gene: NA
clone size: NA
CDR3 protein: CASSQDLTDTQYF
CDR3 DNA: TGTGCCAGCAGCCAAGATCTTACAGATACGCAGTATTTT

V gene: TRBV5-3
J gene: TRBJ2-5
D gene: NA
clone size: NA
CDR3 protein: CARSLSSDIQTQYF
CDR3 DNA: TGTGCCAGAAGCCTCTCTAGCGACATACAGACCCAGTACTTC

V gene: TRBV10-3
J gene: TRBJ1-1
D gene: TRBD1
clone size: NA
CDR3 protein: CAIRIQGATSEAFF
CDR3 DNA: TGTGCCATCAGGATACAGGGGGCAACTTCTGAAGCTTTCTTT

V gene: TRBV7-9
J gene: TRBJ2-3
D gene: NA
clone size: NA
CDR3 protein: CASSLYRAVDTQYF
CDR3 DNA: TGTGCCAGCAGCTTATACAGGGCGGTGGATACGCAGTATTTT

V gene: TRBV6-5
J gene: TRBJ1-5
D gene: NA
clone size: NA
CDR3 protein: CASSRTRGPQHF
CDR3 DNA: TGTGCCAGCAGTCGCACACGCGGGCCCCAGCATTTT

V gene: TRBV5-1
J gene: TRBJ2-7
D gene: TRBD1
clone size: few
CDR3 protein: CASSFQGGIYEQYF
CDR3 DNA: TGCGCCAGCAGCTTTCAAGGGGGCATCTACGAGCAGTACTTC

V gene: TRBV4-1
J gene: TRBJ2-1
D gene: TRBD2
clone size: NA
CDR3 protein: CASSQVAGGYNEQFF
CDR3 DNA: TGCGCCAGCAGCCAAGTAGCGGGGGGGTACAATGAGCAGTTCTTC

V gene: TRBV6-6
J gene: TRBJ1-1
D gene: NA
clone size: NA
CDR3 protein: CASSYSRVGENTEAFF
CDR3 DNA: TGTGCCAGCAGTTACTCCCGAGTGGGAGAGAACACTGAAGCTTTCTTT

V gene: TRBV10-3
J gene: TRBJ2-7
D gene: TRBD2
clone size: NA
CDR3 protein: CAIAGTSGLSPEQYF
CDR3 DNA: TGTGCCATCGCCGGGACTAGCGGCCTCTCGCCCGAGCAGTACTTC

V gene: TRBV6-7
J gene: TRBJ2-7
D gene: NA
clone size: NA
CDR3 protein: CASSFNDSYEQYF
CDR3 DNA: TGTGCCAGCAGTTTCAACGACAGCTACGAGCAGTACTTC

V gene: TRBV27
J gene: TRBJ2-2
D gene: NA
clone size: NA
CDR3 protein: CASRKTVGISDTGELFF
CDR3 DNA: TGTGCCAGCAGAAAGACAGTGGGAATCTCCGACACCGGGGAGCTGTTTTTT